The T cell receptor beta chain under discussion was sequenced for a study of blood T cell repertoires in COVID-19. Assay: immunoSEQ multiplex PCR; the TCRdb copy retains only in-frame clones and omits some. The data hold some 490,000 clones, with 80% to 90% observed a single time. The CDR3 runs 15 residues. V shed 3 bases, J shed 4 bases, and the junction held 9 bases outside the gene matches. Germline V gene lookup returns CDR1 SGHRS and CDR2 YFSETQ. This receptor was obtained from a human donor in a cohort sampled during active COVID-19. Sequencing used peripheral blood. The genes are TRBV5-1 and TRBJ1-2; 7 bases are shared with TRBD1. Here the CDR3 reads CASSSHRQGIYGYTF. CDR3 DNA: TGCGCCAGCAGCTCCCATAGACAGGGTATCTATGGCTACACCTTC.